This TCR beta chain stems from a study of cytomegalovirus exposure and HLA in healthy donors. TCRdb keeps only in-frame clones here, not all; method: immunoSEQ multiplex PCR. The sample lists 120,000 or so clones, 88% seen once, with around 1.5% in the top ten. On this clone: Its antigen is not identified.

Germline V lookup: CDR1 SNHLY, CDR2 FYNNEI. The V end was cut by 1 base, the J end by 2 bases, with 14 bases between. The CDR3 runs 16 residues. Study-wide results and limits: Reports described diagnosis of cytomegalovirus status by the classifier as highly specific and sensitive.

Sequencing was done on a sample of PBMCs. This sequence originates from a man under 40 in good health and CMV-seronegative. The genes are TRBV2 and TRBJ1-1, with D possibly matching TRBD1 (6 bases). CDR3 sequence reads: CASSEGFRGGNTEAFF. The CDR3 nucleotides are TGTGCCAGCAGTGAAGGATTCAGGGGCGGAAACACTGAAGCTTTCTTT.